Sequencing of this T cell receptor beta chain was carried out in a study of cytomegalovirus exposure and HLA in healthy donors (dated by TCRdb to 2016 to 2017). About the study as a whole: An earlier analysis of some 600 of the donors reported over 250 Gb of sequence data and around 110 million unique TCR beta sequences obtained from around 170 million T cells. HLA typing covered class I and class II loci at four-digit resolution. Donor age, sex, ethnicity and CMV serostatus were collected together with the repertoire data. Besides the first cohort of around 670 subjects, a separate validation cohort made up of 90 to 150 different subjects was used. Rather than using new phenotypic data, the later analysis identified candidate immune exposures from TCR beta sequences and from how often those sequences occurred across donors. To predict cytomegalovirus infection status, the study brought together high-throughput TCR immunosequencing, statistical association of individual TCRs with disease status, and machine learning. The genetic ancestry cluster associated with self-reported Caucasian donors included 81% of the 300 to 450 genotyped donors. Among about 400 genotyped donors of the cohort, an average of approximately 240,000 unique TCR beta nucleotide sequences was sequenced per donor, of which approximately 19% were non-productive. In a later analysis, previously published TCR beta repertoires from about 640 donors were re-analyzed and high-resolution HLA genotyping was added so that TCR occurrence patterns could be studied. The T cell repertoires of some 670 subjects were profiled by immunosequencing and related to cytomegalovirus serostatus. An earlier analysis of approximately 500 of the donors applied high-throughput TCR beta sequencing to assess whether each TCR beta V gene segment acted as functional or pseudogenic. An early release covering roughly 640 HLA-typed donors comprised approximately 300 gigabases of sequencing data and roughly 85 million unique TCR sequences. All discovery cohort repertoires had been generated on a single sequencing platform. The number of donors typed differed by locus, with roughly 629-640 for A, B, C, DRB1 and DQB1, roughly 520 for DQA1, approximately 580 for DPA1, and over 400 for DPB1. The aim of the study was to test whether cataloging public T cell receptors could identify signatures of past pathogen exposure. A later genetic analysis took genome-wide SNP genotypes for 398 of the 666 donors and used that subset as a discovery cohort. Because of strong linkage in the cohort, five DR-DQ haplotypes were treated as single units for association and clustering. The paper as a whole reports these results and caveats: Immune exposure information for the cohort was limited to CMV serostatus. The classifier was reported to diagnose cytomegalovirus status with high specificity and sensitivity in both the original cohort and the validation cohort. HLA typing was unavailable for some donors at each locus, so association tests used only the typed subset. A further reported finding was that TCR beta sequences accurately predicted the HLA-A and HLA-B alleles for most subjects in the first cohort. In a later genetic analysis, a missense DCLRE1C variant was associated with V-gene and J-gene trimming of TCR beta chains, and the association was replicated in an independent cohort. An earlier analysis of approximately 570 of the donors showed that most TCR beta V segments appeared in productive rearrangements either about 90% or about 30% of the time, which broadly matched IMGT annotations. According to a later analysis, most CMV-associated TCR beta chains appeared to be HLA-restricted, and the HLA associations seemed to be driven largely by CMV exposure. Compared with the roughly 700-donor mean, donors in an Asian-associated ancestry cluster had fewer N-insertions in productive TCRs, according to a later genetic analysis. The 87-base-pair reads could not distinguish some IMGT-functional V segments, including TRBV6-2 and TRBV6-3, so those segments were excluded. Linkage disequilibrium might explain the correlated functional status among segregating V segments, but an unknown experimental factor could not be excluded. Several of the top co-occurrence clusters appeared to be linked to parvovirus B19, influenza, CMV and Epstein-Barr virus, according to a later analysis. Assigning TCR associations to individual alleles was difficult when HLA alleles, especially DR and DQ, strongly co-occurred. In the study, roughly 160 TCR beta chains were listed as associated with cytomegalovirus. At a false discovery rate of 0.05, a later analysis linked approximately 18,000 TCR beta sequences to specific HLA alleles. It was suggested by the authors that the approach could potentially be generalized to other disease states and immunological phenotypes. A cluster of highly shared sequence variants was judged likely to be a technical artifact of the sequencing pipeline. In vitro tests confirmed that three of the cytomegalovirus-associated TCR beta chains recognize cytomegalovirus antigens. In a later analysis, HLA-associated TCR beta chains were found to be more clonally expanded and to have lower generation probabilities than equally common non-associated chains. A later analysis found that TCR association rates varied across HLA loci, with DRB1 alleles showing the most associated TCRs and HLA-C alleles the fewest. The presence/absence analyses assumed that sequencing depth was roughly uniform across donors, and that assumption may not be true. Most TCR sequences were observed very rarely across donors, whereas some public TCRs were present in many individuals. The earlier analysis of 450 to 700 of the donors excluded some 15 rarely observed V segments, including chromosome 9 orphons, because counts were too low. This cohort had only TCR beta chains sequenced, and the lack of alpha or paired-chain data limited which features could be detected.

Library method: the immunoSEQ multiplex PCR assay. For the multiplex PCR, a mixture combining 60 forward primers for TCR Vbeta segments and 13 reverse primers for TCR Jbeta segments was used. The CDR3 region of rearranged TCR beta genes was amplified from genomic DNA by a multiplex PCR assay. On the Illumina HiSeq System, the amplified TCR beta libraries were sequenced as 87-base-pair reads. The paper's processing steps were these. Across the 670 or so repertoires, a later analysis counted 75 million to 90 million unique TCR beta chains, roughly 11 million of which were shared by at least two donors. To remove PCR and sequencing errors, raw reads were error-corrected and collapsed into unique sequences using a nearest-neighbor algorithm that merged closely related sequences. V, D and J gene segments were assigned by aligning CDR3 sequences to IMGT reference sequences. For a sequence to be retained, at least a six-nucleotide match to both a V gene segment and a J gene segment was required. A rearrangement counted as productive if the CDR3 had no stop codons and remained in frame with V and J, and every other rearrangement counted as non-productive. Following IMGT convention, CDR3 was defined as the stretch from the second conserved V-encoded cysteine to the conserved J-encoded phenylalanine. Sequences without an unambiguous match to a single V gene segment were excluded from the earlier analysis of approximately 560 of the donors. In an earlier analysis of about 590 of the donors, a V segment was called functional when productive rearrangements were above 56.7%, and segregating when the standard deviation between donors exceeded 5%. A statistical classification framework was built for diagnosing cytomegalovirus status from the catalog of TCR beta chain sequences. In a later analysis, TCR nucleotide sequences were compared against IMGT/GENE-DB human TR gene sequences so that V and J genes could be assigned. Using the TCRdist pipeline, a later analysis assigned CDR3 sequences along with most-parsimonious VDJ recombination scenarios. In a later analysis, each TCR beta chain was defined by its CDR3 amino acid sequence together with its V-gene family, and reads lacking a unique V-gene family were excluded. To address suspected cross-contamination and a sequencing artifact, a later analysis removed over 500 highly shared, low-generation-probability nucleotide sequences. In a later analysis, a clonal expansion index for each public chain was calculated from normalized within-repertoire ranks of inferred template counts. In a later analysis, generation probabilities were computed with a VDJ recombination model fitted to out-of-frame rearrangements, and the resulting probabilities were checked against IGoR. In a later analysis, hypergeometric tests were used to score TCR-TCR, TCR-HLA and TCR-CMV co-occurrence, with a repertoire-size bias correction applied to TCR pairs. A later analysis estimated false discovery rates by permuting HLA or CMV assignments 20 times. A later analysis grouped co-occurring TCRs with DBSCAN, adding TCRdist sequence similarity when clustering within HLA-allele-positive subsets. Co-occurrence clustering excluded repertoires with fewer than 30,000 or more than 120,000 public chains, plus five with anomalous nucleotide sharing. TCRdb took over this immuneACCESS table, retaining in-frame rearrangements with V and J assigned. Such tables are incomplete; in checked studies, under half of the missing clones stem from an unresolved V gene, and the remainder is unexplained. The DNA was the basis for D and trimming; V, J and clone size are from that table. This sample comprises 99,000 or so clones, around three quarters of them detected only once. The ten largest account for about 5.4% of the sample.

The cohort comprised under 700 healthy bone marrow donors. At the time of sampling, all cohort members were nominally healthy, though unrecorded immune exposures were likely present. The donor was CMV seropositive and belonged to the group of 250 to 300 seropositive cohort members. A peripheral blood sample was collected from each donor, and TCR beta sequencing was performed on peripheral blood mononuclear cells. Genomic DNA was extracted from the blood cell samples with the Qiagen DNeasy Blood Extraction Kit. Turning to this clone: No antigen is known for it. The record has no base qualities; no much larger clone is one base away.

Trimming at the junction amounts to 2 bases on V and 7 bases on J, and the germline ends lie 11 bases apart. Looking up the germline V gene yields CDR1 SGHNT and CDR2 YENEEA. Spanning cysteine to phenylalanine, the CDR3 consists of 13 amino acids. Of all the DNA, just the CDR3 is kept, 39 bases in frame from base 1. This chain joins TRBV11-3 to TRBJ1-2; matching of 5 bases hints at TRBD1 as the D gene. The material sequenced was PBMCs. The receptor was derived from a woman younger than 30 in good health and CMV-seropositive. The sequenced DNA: TGTGCCAGCAGCTTAACGGGGGTCCCTGGCTACACCTTC. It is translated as CASSLTGVPGYTF.